Given below is one T cell receptor beta chain in context. This specimen comes from a study of blood T cell repertoires in COVID-19. Data came from immunoSEQ multiplex PCR; TCRdb stores just in-frame clones and leaves some out. The repertoire holds 150,000 to 200,000 clones, with about 86% as singletons. Trimming took 2 bases from V and 5 from J; bases not matched to a gene: 6. This CDR3 region has 15 residues. Germline-derived CDR1 and CDR2 are SGHRS and YFSETQ. Recovery among Cohort 3 donors was established by two negative PCRs, clearance, or symptom resolution. Specimen: PBMCs or T cells enriched from blood (not recorded which). The TCR comes from a man aged 40-49 years who had recovered from COVID-19. The rearrangement links TRBV5-1 to TRBJ1-5; 8 nucleotides align to TRBD1. CDR3 DNA sequence: TGCGCCAGCAGCTTCGGACAGGGCGGCGATCAGCCCCAGCATTTT. It translates to CASSFGQGGDQPQHF.